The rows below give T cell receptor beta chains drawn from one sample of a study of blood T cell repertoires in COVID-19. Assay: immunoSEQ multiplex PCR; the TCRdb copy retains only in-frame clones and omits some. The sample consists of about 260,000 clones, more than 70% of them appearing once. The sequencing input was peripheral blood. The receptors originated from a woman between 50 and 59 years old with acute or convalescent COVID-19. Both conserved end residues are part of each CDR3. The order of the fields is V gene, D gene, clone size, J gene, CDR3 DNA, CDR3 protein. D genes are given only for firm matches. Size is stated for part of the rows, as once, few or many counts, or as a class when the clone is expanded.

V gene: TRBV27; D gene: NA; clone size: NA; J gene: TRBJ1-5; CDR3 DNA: TGTGCCAGCGGTACTGCGGAGTGGAGAAGTTATAGCAATCAGCCCCAGCATTTT; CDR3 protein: CASGTAEWRSYSNQPQHF
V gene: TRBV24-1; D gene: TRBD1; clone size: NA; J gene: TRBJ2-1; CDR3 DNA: TGTGCCACCAGTGATCCAGTCAGGGGGAGTATGTCCTACAATGAGCAGTTCTTC; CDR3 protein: CATSDPVRGSMSYNEQFF
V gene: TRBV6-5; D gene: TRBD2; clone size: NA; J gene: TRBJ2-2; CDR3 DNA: TGTGCCACAACCGGGAGGGTACCCGGGGAGCTGTTTTTT; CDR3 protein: CATTGRVPGELFF
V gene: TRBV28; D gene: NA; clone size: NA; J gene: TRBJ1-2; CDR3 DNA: TGTGCCACTCAAGGGGCCCGTGGGTTGACAGCCACTAACTATGGCTACACCTTC; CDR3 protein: CATQGARGLTATNYGYTF
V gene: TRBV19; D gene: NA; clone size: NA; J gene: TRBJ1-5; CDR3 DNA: TGTGCCAGTCGGACAGTAAGCAATCAGCCCCAGCATTTT; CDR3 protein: CASRTVSNQPQHF
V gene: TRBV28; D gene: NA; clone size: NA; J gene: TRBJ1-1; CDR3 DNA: TGTGCCAGCAGTTTTAGAGGCCGCACTGAAGCTTTCTTT; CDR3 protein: CASSFRGRTEAFF
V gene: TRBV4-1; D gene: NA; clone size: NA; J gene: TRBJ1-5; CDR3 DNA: TGCGCCAGCAGCCAATCAATTGGAGGCAATCAGCCCCAGCATTTT; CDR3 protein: CASSQSIGGNQPQHF
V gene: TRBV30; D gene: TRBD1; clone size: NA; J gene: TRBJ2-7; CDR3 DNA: TGTGCCTGGAGGCCTTCGACAGGGGATTTGTACGAGCAGTACTTC; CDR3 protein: CAWRPSTGDLYEQYF
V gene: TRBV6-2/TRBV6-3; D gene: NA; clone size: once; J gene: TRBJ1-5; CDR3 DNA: TGTGCCAGCAGTGAGCAGGGTATCAATCAGCCCCAGCATTTT; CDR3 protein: CASSEQGINQPQHF
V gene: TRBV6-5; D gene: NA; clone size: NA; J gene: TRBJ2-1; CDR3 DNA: TGTGCCAGCACTACGGGCTACAATGAGCAGTTCTTC; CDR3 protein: CASTTGYNEQFF
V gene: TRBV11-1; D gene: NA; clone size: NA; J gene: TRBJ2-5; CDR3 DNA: TGTGCCAGCAGCTTACCACAAGAGACCCAGTACTTC; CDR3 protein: CASSLPQETQYF
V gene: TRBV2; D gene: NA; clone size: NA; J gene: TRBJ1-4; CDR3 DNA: TGTGCCAGCAGTGTCTATGAAAAACTGTTTTTT; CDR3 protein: CASSVYEKLFF
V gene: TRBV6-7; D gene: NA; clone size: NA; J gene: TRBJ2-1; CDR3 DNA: TGTGCCGCCCCAAACCAGCTAGCAGTATACAATGAGCAGTTCTTC; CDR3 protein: CAAPNQLAVYNEQFF
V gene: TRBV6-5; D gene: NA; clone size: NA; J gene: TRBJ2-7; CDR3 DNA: TGTGCCAGCAGTTACGAAACAGGTACCTACGAGCAGTACTTC; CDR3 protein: CASSYETGTYEQYF
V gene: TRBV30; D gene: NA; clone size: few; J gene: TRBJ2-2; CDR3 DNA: TGTGCCTGGAGTGTCGGAGTCGGGGAGCTGTTTTTT; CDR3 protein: CAWSVGVGELFF
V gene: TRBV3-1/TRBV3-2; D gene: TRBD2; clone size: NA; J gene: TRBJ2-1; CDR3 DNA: TGTGCCAGCAGCCATAGCGGGAGGTACAATGAGCAGTTCTTC; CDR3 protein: CASSHSGRYNEQFF
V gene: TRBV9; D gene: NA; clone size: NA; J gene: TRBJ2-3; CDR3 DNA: TGTGCCAGCAGCCTGACTCTAGCGAACACAGATACGCAGTATTTT; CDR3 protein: CASSLTLANTDTQYF
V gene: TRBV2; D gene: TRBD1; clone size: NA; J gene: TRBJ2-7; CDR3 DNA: TGTGCCAGCAGCGATCAGGGGGCCGGGTACGAGCAGTACTTC; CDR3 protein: CASSDQGAGYEQYF
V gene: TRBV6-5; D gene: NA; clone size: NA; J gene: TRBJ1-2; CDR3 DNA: TGTGCCAGCAGTTACTCGGCTGGGGGGGGAGGCTACACCTTC; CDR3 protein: CASSYSAGGGGYTF
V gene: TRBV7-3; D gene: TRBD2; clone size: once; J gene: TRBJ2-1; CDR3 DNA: TGTGCCAGCAGCGATCTAGCGGGGGCCTACAATAAGCAGTTCTTC; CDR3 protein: CASSDLAGAYNKQFF
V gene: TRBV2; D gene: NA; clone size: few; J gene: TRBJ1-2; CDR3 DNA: TGTGCCAGCAGATACGACACGCCACTCAACTATGGCTACACCTTC; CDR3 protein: CASRYDTPLNYGYTF
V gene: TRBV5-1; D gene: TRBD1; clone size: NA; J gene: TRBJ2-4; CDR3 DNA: TGCGCCAGCAGCTGGGGACAGGGGAAAAACATTCAGTACTTC; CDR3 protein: CASSWGQGKNIQYF
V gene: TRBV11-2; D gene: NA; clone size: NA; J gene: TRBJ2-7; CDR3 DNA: TGTGCCAGCAGCCCAGGGACTTCCTCCTACGAGCAGTACTTC; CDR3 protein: CASSPGTSSYEQYF
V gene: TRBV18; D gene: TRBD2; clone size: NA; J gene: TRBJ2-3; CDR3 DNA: TGTGCCAGCTCACCACAAAGCGGGAGTGGCACAGATACGCAGTATTTT; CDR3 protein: CASSPQSGSGTDTQYF
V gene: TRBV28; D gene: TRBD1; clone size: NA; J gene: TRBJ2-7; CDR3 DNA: TGTGCCAGCAGTCTGGGACAGGCCTGGGCGGGAGAGCAGTACTTC; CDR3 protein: CASSLGQAWAGEQYF